These T cell receptor beta chains were read from a single sample in a study of T cell responses to AZD1222 COVID-19 vaccine. The assay was immunoSEQ multiplex PCR, and TCRdb's table has in-frame clones only and misses some. Among 130,000 to 150,000 clones, 85% to 95% were seen once, and the ten largest hold 1.5% to 2%. The input for sequencing was peripheral blood, taken on day 0 of AZD1222 vaccination. The receptor source for this set is an adult in good health. Each CDR3 is given with its conserved first and last residue. Each record gives: D gene, clone size, V gene, J gene, CDR3 protein, CDR3 DNA. The D gene is left open where the match is weak. Where a row states a size, it is once, few, many or the class of an expanded clone; other rows omit it.

d_gene: -
abundance: once
v_gene: TRBV18
j_gene: TRBJ1-1
CDR3aa: CASSPPGSRSTEAFF
CDR3nt: TGTGCCAGCTCACCACCGGGCAGCCGTTCCACTGAAGCTTTCTTT

d_gene: TRBD1
abundance: -
v_gene: TRBV10-3
j_gene: TRBJ1-6
CDR3aa: CAISLGQGSSPLHF
CDR3nt: TGTGCCATCAGTCTAGGACAGGGGAGCTCACCCCTCCACTTT

d_gene: -
abundance: -
v_gene: TRBV7-9
j_gene: TRBJ1-3
CDR3aa: CASPRAPGNTIYF
CDR3nt: TGTGCCAGCCCTCGCGCGCCTGGAAACACCATATATTTT

d_gene: -
abundance: -
v_gene: TRBV2
j_gene: TRBJ1-2
CDR3aa: CASSTPGTGGYTF
CDR3nt: TGTGCCAGCAGCACCCCGGGGACGGGGGGCTACACCTTC

d_gene: TRBD1
abundance: -
v_gene: TRBV19
j_gene: TRBJ1-2
CDR3aa: CASSIVPGGFDGYTF
CDR3nt: TGTGCCAGTAGTATAGTCCCAGGGGGCTTTGATGGCTACACCTTC

d_gene: TRBD1
abundance: -
v_gene: TRBV18
j_gene: TRBJ1-1
CDR3aa: CASSPSVGTGNTEAFF
CDR3nt: TGTGCCAGCTCACCCTCGGTTGGGACAGGGAACACTGAAGCTTTCTTT

d_gene: -
abundance: -
v_gene: TRBV6-4
j_gene: TRBJ2-3
CDR3aa: CASSDSPGSTDTQYF
CDR3nt: TGTGCCAGCAGTGACTCTCCGGGGAGCACAGATACGCAGTATTTT

d_gene: TRBD2
abundance: -
v_gene: TRBV9
j_gene: TRBJ2-1
CDR3aa: CASSVTPGGSYNEQFF
CDR3nt: TGTGCCAGCAGCGTAACTCCGGGGGGCTCCTACAATGAGCAGTTCTTC

d_gene: -
abundance: -
v_gene: TRBV18
j_gene: TRBJ2-7
CDR3aa: CASSPSPSSYEQYF
CDR3nt: TGTGCCAGCTCCCCCTCCCCGAGCTCCTACGAGCAGTACTTC

d_gene: -
abundance: -
v_gene: TRBV2
j_gene: TRBJ1-5
CDR3aa: CASTGVTYQPQHF
CDR3nt: TGTGCCAGCACAGGGGTAACTTATCAGCCCCAGCATTTT

d_gene: TRBD1
abundance: -
v_gene: TRBV13
j_gene: TRBJ2-1
CDR3aa: CASSQIPGQGANYNEQFF
CDR3nt: TGTGCCAGCAGCCAAATCCCGGGACAGGGGGCAAACTACAATGAGCAGTTCTTC

d_gene: -
abundance: -
v_gene: TRBV10-1
j_gene: TRBJ1-1
CDR3aa: CASSGHMNTEAFF
CDR3nt: TGCGCCAGCAGTGGACACATGAACACTGAAGCTTTCTTT

d_gene: TRBD2
abundance: -
v_gene: TRBV12-3/TRBV12-4
j_gene: TRBJ2-7
CDR3aa: CASRDFGGEQYF
CDR3nt: TGTGCCAGCAGGGACTTCGGGGGGGAGCAGTACTTC

d_gene: -
abundance: -
v_gene: TRBV19
j_gene: TRBJ1-1
CDR3aa: CASQQDRNTEAFF
CDR3nt: TGTGCCAGTCAACAGGATAGGAACACTGAAGCTTTCTTT

d_gene: TRBD2
abundance: -
v_gene: TRBV7-8
j_gene: TRBJ2-5
CDR3aa: CASSPLLAGRETQYF
CDR3nt: TGTGCCAGCAGCCCATTACTAGCGGGGCGGGAGACCCAGTACTTC

d_gene: TRBD1
abundance: -
v_gene: TRBV25-1
j_gene: TRBJ1-1
CDR3aa: CASSEFQGAQTEAFF
CDR3nt: TGTGCCAGCAGTGAATTCCAGGGGGCACAAACTGAAGCTTTCTTT

d_gene: -
abundance: -
v_gene: TRBV7-6
j_gene: TRBJ1-1
CDR3aa: CASSLAAGVPNTEAFF
CDR3nt: TGTGCCAGCAGCTTAGCGGCAGGGGTCCCGAACACTGAAGCTTTCTTT

d_gene: -
abundance: -
v_gene: TRBV5-4
j_gene: TRBJ2-7
CDR3aa: CASSFGNSYEQYF
CDR3nt: TGTGCCAGCAGCTTCGGGAACTCCTACGAGCAGTACTTC

d_gene: -
abundance: -
v_gene: TRBV5-1
j_gene: TRBJ1-4
CDR3aa: CASSLGGTSYEKLFF
CDR3nt: TGCGCCAGCAGCTTGGGTGGGACATCCTACGAAAAACTGTTTTTT

d_gene: TRBD1
abundance: once
v_gene: TRBV10-2
j_gene: TRBJ2-1
CDR3aa: CASSPGQGYNEQFF
CDR3nt: TGCGCCAGCAGTCCCGGACAGGGATACAATGAGCAGTTCTTC

d_gene: TRBD1
abundance: -
v_gene: TRBV11-2
j_gene: TRBJ1-1
CDR3aa: CASSLGTGGAKAFF
CDR3nt: TGTGCCAGCAGCTTAGGGACAGGGGGCGCGAAAGCTTTCTTT

d_gene: -
abundance: -
v_gene: TRBV6-6
j_gene: TRBJ1-4
CDR3aa: CASSYSNEKLFF
CDR3nt: TGTGCCAGCAGTTATTCCAATGAAAAACTGTTTTTT

d_gene: TRBD2
abundance: -
v_gene: TRBV29-1
j_gene: TRBJ2-7
CDR3aa: CSVLDTGGGVEQYF
CDR3nt: TGCAGCGTTCTTGACACAGGCGGGGGAGTCGAGCAGTACTTC

d_gene: TRBD1
abundance: -
v_gene: TRBV5-6
j_gene: TRBJ1-4
CDR3aa: CASSLDRGLGKLFF
CDR3nt: TGTGCCAGCAGCTTGGACAGGGGGCTAGGAAAACTGTTTTTT

d_gene: -
abundance: -
v_gene: TRBV21-1
j_gene: TRBJ2-5
CDR3aa: CASSKVHRQETQYF
CDR3nt: TGTGCCAGCAGCAAAGTCCACAGGCAAGAGACCCAGTACTTC

d_gene: -
abundance: -
v_gene: TRBV19
j_gene: TRBJ1-3
CDR3aa: CASSGVVNGNTIYF
CDR3nt: TGTGCCAGTAGTGGGGTTGTAAATGGAAACACCATATATTTT

d_gene: -
abundance: few
v_gene: TRBV5-6
j_gene: TRBJ1-4
CDR3aa: CASSLVTGVEKLFF
CDR3nt: TGTGCCAGCAGCTTGGTCACGGGGGTCGAAAAACTGTTTTTT

d_gene: -
abundance: once
v_gene: TRBV11-2
j_gene: TRBJ1-6
CDR3aa: CASSLATLSSPLHF
CDR3nt: TGTGCCAGCAGCTTAGCGACTTTGAGTTCACCCCTCCACTTT

d_gene: -
abundance: -
v_gene: TRBV7-3
j_gene: TRBJ2-1
CDR3aa: CASSLTGAGNEQFF
CDR3nt: TGTGCCAGCAGCTTAACGGGGGCTGGGAATGAGCAGTTCTTC